This T cell receptor beta chain was recorded in a study of regulatory T cells in long-lasting Graves disease. Noted time point: persistent/refractory GD, antithyroid drugs over 5 years with positive TRAb. PBMC-derived RNA was used for the TCR library. Investigators report Graves' disease was diagnosed under American Thyroid Association guidelines. All patients originated from an endocrinology department located in Xi'an, China. This clonotype was observed many times. The authors built TCR beta libraries using iRepertoire HTBI primers and Arm-PCR of CDR3 regions. One entry per CDR3 protein, called by TCRdb with MiXCR from the multiplex PCR reads. The table includes over 450,000 distinct CDR3 sequences, around a fifth detected once. The sequencing used peripheral blood mononuclear cells (PBMCs), collected when the disease was refractory, from a patient treated with antithyroid drugs. The clonotype originates from a female donor with Graves disease.

CDR3 sequence (DNA): TGTGCCAGCAGCCTAGCGGGAGGGGTAATCTACGAGCAGTACTTC. Translating gives CASSLAGGVIYEQYF. The V gene is TRBV28, the J gene TRBJ2-7; 12 positions agree with TRBD2. Looked up from germline, CDR1 is MDHEN and CDR2 is SYDVKM. This CDR3 comprises 15 residues. After removal of 6 bases from V and 3 bases from J, the junction contained 6 bases not matched to a gene.